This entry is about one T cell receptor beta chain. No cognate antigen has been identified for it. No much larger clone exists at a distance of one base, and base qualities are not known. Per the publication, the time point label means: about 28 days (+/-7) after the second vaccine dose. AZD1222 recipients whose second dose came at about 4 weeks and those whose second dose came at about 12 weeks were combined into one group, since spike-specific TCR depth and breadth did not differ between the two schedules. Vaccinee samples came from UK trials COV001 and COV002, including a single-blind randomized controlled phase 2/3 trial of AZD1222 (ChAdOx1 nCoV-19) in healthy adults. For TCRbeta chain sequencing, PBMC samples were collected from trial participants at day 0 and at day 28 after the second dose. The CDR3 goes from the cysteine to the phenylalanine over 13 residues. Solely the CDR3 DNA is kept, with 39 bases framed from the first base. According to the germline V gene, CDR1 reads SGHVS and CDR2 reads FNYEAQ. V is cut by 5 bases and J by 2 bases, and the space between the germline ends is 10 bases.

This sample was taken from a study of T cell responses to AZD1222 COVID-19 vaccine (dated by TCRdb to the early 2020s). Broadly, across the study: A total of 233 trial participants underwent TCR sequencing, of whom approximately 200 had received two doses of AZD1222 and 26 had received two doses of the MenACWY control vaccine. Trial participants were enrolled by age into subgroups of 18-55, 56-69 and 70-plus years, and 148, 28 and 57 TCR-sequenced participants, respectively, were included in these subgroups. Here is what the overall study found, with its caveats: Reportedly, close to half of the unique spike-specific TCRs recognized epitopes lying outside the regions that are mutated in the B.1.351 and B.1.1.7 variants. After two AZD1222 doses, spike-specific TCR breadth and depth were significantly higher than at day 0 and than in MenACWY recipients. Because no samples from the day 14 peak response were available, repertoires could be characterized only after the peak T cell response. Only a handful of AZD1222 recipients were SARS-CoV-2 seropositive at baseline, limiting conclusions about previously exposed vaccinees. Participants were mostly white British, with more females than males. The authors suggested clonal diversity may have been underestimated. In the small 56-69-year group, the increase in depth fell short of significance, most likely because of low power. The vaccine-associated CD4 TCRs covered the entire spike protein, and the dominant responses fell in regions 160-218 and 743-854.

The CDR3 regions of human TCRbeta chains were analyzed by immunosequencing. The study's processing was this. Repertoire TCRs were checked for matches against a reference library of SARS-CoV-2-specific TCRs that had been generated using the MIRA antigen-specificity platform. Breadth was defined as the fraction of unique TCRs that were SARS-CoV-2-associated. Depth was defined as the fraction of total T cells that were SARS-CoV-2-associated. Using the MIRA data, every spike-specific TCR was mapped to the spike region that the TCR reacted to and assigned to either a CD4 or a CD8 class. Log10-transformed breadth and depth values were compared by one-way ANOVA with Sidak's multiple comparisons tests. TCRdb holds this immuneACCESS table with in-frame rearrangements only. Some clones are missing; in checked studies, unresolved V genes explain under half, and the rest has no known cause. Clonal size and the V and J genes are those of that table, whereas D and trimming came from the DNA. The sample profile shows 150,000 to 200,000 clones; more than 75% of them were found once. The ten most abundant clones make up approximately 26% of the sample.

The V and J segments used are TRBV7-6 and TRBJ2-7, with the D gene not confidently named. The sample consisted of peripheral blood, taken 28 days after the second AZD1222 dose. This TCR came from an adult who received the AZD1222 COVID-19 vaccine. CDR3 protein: CASSPSPTYEQYF. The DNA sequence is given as TGTGCCAGCAGCCCCAGCCCCACCTACGAGCAGTACTTC.